Below are 17 T cell receptor beta chains sequenced from a single sample in a study of blood T cell repertoires in COVID-19. TCRdb's copy holds only in-frame clones and misses some; the assay was immunoSEQ multiplex PCR. Of around 370,000 clones in the sample, 87% are singletons; the top ten hold about 6%. The source material was peripheral blood. These TCRs come from a woman between 45 and 60 years old with COVID-19, enrolled during active disease.

J is TRBJ2-7 and V is TRBV12-5; TRBD2 agrees at 7 bases. The CDR3 loop spans 15 amino acids. J lost 2 bases, V lost 8 bases, and 12 bases had no gene match. Germline-derived CDR1 and CDR2 are LGHNT and FRNRAP. This chain's CDR3 is CASIKSGTSPYEQYF. The CDR3 coding sequence is TGTGCTAGTATCAAGAGCGGGACCTCCCCCTACGAGCAGTACTTC.

The chain has TRBV18 and TRBJ1-4; weak D call: TRBD1 (5 bases). Trimming pared 3 bases from V and 8 bases from J, leaving 16 bases between. CDR3 length: 15 residues. Germline CDR1 is KGHSH and CDR2 is LQKENI. CDR3 amino acids: CASSPSLGPVEKLFF. CDR3 DNA sequence: TGTGCCAGCTCACCCAGCTTGGGGCCGGTGGAAAAACTGTTTTTT.

The rearrangement links TRBV29-1 to TRBJ2-1; 7 bases are a match to TRBD2. The CDR3 covers 15 residues. V shed 5 bases, J shed 5 bases, and the junction held 12 bases outside the gene matches. CDR1 SQVTM and CDR2 ANQGSEA come from the germline V gene. The CDR3 spells CSVLGTSSGHNEQFF. The CDR3 DNA follows: TGCAGCGTTTTAGGGACGTCTAGCGGTCACAATGAGCAGTTCTTC.

The chain combines TRBV5-1 with TRBJ2-1; 14 bases are shared with TRBD2. Germline-derived CDR1 and CDR2 are SGHRS and YFSETQ. The CDR3 extends over 16 amino acids. Germline trimming cut 4 bases from V and 4 bases from J; bases unmatched to any gene: 4. CDR3: CASSVTSGRGYNEQFF. CDR3 coding DNA: TGCGCCAGCAGCGTGACTAGCGGGAGGGGATACAATGAGCAGTTCTTC.

The rearrangement joins TRBV15 to TRBJ2-2; possibly TRBD2 for D (6 bases). Trimming removed 3 bases at V and 3 bases at J, with 11 bases between. Germline values: CDR1 LNHNV, CDR2 YYDKDF (reference sequence). CDR3 length: 15 amino acids. The CDR3 is CATSSRRADTGELFF. The CDR3 DNA follows: TGTGCCACCAGCAGCCGGAGGGCTGACACCGGGGAGCTGTTTTTT.

The gene calls are TRBV5-6 and TRBJ2-1; D gene unclear. This CDR3 has 13 amino acids. Germline V gene lookup returns CDR1 SGHDT and CDR2 YYEEEE. V was clipped by 1 base and J by 2 bases, with 4 bases between them. For the CDR3, the DNA is TGTGCCAGCAGCTTGACACCCTACAATGAGCAGTTCTTC. It specifies CASSLTPYNEQFF.

The gene calls are TRBV30 and TRBJ1-2; a weak D match, TRBD1 (6 bases). Trimming cost V 4 bases and J 4 bases, with 16 bases left between them. Germline CDR1 and CDR2: GTSNPN and SVGIG (reference sequence). CDR3 size: 14 residues. CDR3 residues: CAWTVQGSGYGYTF. DNA for the CDR3: TGTGCCTGGACTGTACAGGGTTCCGGCTATGGCTACACCTTC.

This chain connects TRBV7-2 to TRBJ2-1; possible D gene TRBD1, 6 bases. Germline-derived CDR1 and CDR2 are SGHTA and FQGNSA. The CDR3 totals 15 residues. Trimming pared 5 bases from V and 7 bases from J, leaving 18 bases between. CDR3 DNA: TGTGCCAGCAGCCTTCCCCAGACAGGTAGTAATGAGCAGTTCTTC. Protein: CASSLPQTGSNEQFF.

This chain connects TRBV19 to TRBJ1-6; D is unresolved. Germline lookup yields CDR1 LNHDA and CDR2 SQIVND (reference sequence). The ends were cut back, 1 base at V and 7 bases at J, with 11 bases in the middle. There are 15 residues in the CDR3. The CDR3 DNA follows: TGTGCCAGTAGTATAGCAACAGTGCCGAATTCACCCCTCCACTTT. Translating gives CASSIATVPNSPLHF.

The chain combines TRBV18 with TRBJ1-1, with D uncertain. Germline loops: CDR1 KGHSH, CDR2 LQKENI. With 5 bases removed from V and 0 bases from J, the gap between germline ends came to 19 bases. The CDR3 is 17 amino acids. The CDR3 DNA reads TGTGCCAGCTCAGCAAATCGTGGCGGGTCCCTGAACACTGAAGCTTTCTTT. Protein: CASSANRGGSLNTEAFF. Full variable domain (remainder filled in from reference TRBV18 and TRBJ1-1): NAGVMQNPRHLVRRRGQEARLRCSPMKGHSHVYWYRQLPEEGLKFMVYLQKENIIDESGMPKERFSAEFPKEGPSILRIQQVVRGDSAAYFCASSANRGGSLNTEAFFGQGTRLTVV.

The chain carries TRBV7-3 and TRBJ1-6, with TRBD1 matching over 9 bases. The length of the CDR3 is 14 residues. V shed 5 bases and J 8 bases; nucleotides not matched to a gene: 4. The germline V gene has CDR1 SGHTA and CDR2 FQGTGA. The CDR3 bases are TGTGCCAGCAGCCCCGGACAGGGGTATTCACCCCTCCACTTT. It encodes CASSPGQGYSPLHF.

The J gene is TRBJ1-1, the V gene TRBV19; tentatively, D is TRBD1 (5 bases). The CDR3 has 14 amino acids. Germline V gene lookup returns CDR1 LNHDA and CDR2 SQIVND (reference sequence). With 3 bases removed from V and 3 bases from J, the gap between germline ends came to 11 bases. CDR3 residues: CASSIGGMDTEAFF. CDR3 DNA: TGTGCCAGTAGTATCGGGGGAATGGACACTGAAGCTTTCTTT.

The V gene is TRBV18, the J gene TRBJ1-5, with a tentative D call TRBD1 (5 bases). Germline V gene sequence: CDR1 KGHSH, CDR2 LQKENI. V was clipped by 2 bases and J by 3 bases, with 20 bases between them. This CDR3 contains 18 residues. The CDR3 DNA is TGTGCCAGCTCACCAAACCCCCCGGTTGGCAGGGCCAATCAGCCCCAGCATTTT. This sequence encodes CASSPNPPVGRANQPQHF.

This chain connects TRBV12-5 to TRBJ2-7, with 8 bases that match TRBD2. Germline-derived CDR1 and CDR2 are LGHNT and FRNRAP. V gave up 5 bases and J gave up 5 bases; unmatched junction bases: 8. The length of the CDR3 is 14 residues. This chain's CDR3 is CASGKGLEGHEQYF. The CDR3 DNA sequence: TGTGCTAGTGGTAAGGGACTAGAGGGACACGAGCAGTACTTC. The whole variable domain, filled in from reference TRBV12-5 and TRBJ2-7, reads DARVTQTPRHKVTEMGQEVTMRCQPILGHNTVFWYRQTMMQGLELLAYFRNRAPLDDSGMPKDRFSAEMPDATLATLKIQPSEPRDSAVYFCASGKGLEGHEQYFGPGTRLTVT.

The rearrangement joins TRBV19 to TRBJ2-7, with TRBD1 matching 8 bases. V dropped 3 bases and J dropped 6; count of bases not matched to a gene: 10. Germline lookup yields CDR1 LNHDA and CDR2 SQIVND (reference sequence). The CDR3 is 15 amino acids. DNA for the CDR3: TGTGCCAGTAGTATGAAACCGGGACAGGCAGGCGAGCAGTACTTC. It is translated as CASSMKPGQAGEQYF.

The chain links TRBV6-5 to TRBJ1-2; D perhaps matches TRBD1 (5 bases). V dropped 7 bases and J dropped 6 bases, with 18 bases sitting between them. The CDR3 has 14 residues. Germline V lookup: CDR1 MNHEY, CDR2 SVGAGI. DNA of the CDR3: TGTGCCAGCAATCCGCGGGGGAAAAGCGATGGCTACACCTTC. Encoded protein: CASNPRGKSDGYTF.

This clone was detected once. The CDR3 loop is CASSTRLAGGPRDTQYF. CDR3 nucleotide sequence: TGTGCCAGCAGCACCCGACTAGCGGGAGGGCCTCGGGATACGCAGTATTTT. The V and J genes are TRBV9 and TRBJ2-3; 14 nucleotides line up with TRBD2. The CDR3 totals 17 residues. The V gene end was trimmed by 4 bases and the J gene end by 6 bases; junction bases not matched to a gene: 10. CDR1 is SGDLS, CDR2 YYNGEE, per germline. Looking up the rest from reference TRBV9 and TRBJ2-3 gives the full variable domain: DSGVTQTPKHLITATGQRVTLRCSPRSGDLSVYWYQQSLDQGLQFLIQYYNGEERAKGNILERFSAQQFPDLHSELNLSSLELGDSALYFCASSTRLAGGPRDTQYFGPGTRLTVL.